These T cell receptor beta chains were read from a single sample in a study of identical twins' blood T cells. Via MiXCR, TCRdb re-called the 5' RACE reads, giving one row per CDR3 protein. This table has 300,000 to 450,000 distinct CDR3 sequences, over 25% appearing once. Sequencing was carried out using PBMCs. Every receptor here comes from a woman aged 18-55 years in good health. Each CDR3 is given with its conserved first and last residue. For some rows the clone size is stated as once, few or many, or as a class when expanded; others skip it.

TRBV20-1,TRBJ1-2,13,few,CSASDRVGSGYTF
TRBV6-2/TRBV6-3,TRBJ1-5,18,few,CASTRIKGRDQGIQPQHF
TRBV2,TRBJ1-2,14,.,CASSEGQGISGYTF
TRBV20-1,TRBJ1-1,14,.,CSAIKALMNTEAFF
TRBV20-1,TRBJ1-1,13,few,CSAHDSSGAEAFF
TRBV7-9,TRBJ1-2,15,few,CASSLARGVAHGYTF
TRBV5-1,TRBJ1-1,15,few,CASSLGHSVGTEAFF
TRBV5-1,TRBJ1-2,13,.,CASSKVSNYGYTF
TRBV6-5,TRBJ2-5,14,.,CASREPSREETQYF
TRBV5-4,TRBJ2-7,16,few,CASSRGGGGLHYEQYF
TRBV20-1,TRBJ2-5,14,.,CSSRRLAGVETQYF
TRBV5-1,TRBJ2-3,14,few,CASSLEGRADTQYF
TRBV20-1,TRBJ1-5,13,.,CSARPGQDQPQHF
TRBV6-2/TRBV6-3,TRBJ2-5,17,.,CASSLGATSGTQETQYF
TRBV5-1,TRBJ2-3,12,many,CASSLGGDTQYF
TRBV25-1,TRBJ1-2,13,.,CASETSRVGGYTF
TRBV20-1,TRBJ2-1,14,few,CSATLGTSANEQFF
TRBV9,TRBJ2-5,13,many,CASSSRGQETQYF
TRBV23-1,TRBJ2-1,16,.,CASSQSERRGWGEQFF
TRBV10-1,TRBJ2-3,15,few,CASSESRRVTDTQYF
TRBV18,TRBJ2-5,13,.,CASSPSQVETQYF
TRBV10-3,TRBJ1-2,13,many,CAISGGQSYGYTF
TRBV20-1,TRBJ2-5,16,few,CSARGEEGTSMETQYF
TRBV6-5,TRBJ1-3,14,many,CASIGSGSGNTIYF
TRBV18,TRBJ1-1,14,.,CASSFTDYATEAFF
TRBV20-1,TRBJ2-4,15,.,CSARDVRGRVNIQYF
TRBV10-3,TRBJ2-7,15,few,CAINTGRPNSYEQYF
TRBV5-1,TRBJ2-4,16,.,CASSFTGCLAKNIHYF
TRBV5-1,TRBJ2-7,15,.,CASSLETRLTYEQYF
TRBV29-1,TRBJ2-2,13,.,CSANRGSTGELFF
TRBV20-1,TRBJ2-1,12,.,CSAGRGSNEQFF
TRBV4-3,TRBJ1-5,15,.,CASSQTDRGNQPQHF
TRBV6-6,TRBJ1-1,12,few,CASSTGGAEAFF
TRBV6-5,TRBJ2-1,16,few,CASTPGRRVKINEQFF
TRBV7-2,TRBJ2-2,15,.,CASSSRYINTGELFF
TRBV20-1,TRBJ2-7,16,.,CSARDPYAGATYEQYF
TRBV20-1,TRBJ1-6,14,.,CSALQQGANSPLHF
TRBV20-1,TRBJ2-2,17,few,CSGTWTSGGGNTGELFF
TRBV5-1,TRBJ2-1,16,few,CASSLGGTMNYNEQFF
TRBV29-1,TRBJ2-3,15,few,CSVKTGGAGTDTQYF
TRBV7-7,TRBJ1-2,14,.,CASSFSGTGDGYTF
TRBV7-9,TRBJ1-2,14,many,CASSLDGGTYGYTF
TRBV20-1,TRBJ1-6,17,.,CSVTATAAQGRNSPLHF
TRBV29-1,TRBJ1-2,12,.,CSVEGQDYGYTF
TRBV5-1,TRBJ1-4,13,.,CASSLGTPTGLFF
TRBV7-9,TRBJ1-2,13,.,CASSPQGFYGYTF
TRBV20-1,TRBJ1-5,12,few,CSASGEGQPQHF
TRBV7-2,TRBJ1-1,15,.,CASSLDGVGYTEAFF
TRBV27,TRBJ1-3,14,few,CASGTGLSGNTIYF
TRBV9,TRBJ2-2,13,few,CASSVAFTGELFF
TRBV19,TRBJ1-1,11,few,CASSIGVEAFF